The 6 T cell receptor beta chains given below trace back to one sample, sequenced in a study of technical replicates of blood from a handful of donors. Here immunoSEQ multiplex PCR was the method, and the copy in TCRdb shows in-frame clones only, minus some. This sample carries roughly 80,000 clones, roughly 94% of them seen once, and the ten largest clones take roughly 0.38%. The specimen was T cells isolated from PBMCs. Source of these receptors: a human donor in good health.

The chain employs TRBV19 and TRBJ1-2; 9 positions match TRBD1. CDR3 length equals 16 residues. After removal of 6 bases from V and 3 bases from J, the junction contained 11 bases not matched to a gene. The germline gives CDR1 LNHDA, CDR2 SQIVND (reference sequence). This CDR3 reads CASRTQGAIPHYGYTF. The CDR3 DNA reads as TGTGCCAGTAGAACACAGGGGGCGATCCCCCACTATGGCTACACCTTC.

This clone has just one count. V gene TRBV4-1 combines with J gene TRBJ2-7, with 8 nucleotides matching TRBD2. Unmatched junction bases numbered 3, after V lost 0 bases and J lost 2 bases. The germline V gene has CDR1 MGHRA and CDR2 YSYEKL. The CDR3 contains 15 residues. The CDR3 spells CASSQDTGGTYEQYF. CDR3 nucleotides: TGCGCCAGCAGCCAAGATACGGGAGGGACCTACGAGCAGTACTTC.

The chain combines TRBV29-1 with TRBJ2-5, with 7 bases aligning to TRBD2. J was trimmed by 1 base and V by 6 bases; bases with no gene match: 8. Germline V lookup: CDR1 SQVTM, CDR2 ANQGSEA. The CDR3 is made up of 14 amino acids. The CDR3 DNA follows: TGCAGCGTCCATAAAGCGGGAACCCAAGAGACCCAGTACTTC. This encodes CSVHKAGTQETQYF.

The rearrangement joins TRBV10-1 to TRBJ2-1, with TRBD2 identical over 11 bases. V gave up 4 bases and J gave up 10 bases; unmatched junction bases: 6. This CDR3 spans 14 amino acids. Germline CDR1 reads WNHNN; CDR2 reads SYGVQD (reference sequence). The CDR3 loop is CASSGSGRAGEQFF. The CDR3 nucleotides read TGCGCCAGCAGTGGTAGCGGGAGGGCCGGGGAGCAGTTCTTC.

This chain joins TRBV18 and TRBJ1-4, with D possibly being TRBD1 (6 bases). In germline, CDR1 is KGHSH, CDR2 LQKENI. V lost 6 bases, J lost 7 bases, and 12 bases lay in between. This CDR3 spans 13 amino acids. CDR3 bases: TGTGCCAGCTCTCTACAGGGAAGTGAAAAACTGTTTTTT. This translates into CASSLQGSEKLFF.

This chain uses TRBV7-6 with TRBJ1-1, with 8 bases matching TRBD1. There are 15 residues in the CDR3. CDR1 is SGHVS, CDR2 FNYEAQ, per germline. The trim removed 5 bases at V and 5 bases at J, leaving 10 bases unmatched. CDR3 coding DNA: TGTGCCAGCAGCCCCCGACAGGGGAGAAGAACTGAAGCTTTCTTT. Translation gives CASSPRQGRRTEAFF.